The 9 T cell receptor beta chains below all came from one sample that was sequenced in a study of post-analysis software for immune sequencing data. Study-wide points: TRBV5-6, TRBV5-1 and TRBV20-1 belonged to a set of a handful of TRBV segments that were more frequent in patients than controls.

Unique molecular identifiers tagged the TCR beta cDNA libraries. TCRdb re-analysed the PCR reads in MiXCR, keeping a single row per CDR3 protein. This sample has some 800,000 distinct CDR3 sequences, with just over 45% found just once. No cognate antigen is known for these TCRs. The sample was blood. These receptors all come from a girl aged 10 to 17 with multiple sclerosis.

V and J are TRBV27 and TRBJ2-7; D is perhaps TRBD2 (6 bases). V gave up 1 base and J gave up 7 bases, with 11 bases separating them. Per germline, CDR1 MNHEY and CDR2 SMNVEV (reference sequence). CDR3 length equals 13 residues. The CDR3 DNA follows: TGTGCCAGCAGTTTATGGGACTCGGGAGAGCAGTACTTC. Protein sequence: CASSLWDSGEQYF.

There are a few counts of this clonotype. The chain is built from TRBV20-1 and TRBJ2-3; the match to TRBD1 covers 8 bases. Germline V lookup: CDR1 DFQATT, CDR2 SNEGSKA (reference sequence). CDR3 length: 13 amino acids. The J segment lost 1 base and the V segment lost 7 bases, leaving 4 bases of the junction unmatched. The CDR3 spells CSGQTGGTDTQYF. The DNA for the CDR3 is TGCAGTGGCCAGACAGGGGGCACAGATACGCAGTATTTT.

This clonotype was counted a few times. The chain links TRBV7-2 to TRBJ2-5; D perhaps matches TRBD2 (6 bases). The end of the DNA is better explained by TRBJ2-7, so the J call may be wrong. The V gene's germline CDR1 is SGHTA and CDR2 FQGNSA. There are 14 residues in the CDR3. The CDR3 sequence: CASSGPGTPYEQYF. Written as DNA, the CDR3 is TGTGCCAGCAGCGGCCCCGGGACTCCATACGAGCAGTACTTC.

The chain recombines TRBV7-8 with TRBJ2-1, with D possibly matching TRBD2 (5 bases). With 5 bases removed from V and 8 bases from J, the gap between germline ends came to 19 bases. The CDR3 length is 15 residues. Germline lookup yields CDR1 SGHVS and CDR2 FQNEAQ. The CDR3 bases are TGTGCCAGCAGCCTCAACCGGCTTCCCGGGGATGAGCAGTTCTTC. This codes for CASSLNRLPGDEQFF. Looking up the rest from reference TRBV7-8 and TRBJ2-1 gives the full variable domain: GAGVSQSPRYKVAKRGQDVALRCDPISGHVSLFWYQQALGQGPEFLTYFQNEAQLDKSGLPSDRFFAERPEGSVSTLKIQRTQQEDSAVYLCASSLNRLPGDEQFFGPGTRLTVL.

In nucleotides, the CDR3 is TGTGCCAGCAGTTTAGGTATAGAGGGACAGAAAGGAATCCAGGGCTATGGCTACACCTTC. This codes for CASSLGIEGQKGIQGYGYTF. The chain has TRBV6-5 and TRBJ1-2, with TRBD1 matching 7 bases. V trimming: 4 bases; J trimming: 4 bases; junction bases outside the gene matches: 24. The V gene's germline CDR1 is MNHEY and CDR2 SVGAGI. The CDR3 length is 20 residues.

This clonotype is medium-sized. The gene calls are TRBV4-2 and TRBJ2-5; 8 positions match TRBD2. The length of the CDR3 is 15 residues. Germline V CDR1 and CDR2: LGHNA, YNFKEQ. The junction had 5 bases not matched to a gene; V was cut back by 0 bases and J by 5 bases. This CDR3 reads CASSQDREGQETQYF. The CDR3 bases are TGTGCCAGCAGCCAAGATCGGGAGGGCCAGGAGACCCAGTACTTC.

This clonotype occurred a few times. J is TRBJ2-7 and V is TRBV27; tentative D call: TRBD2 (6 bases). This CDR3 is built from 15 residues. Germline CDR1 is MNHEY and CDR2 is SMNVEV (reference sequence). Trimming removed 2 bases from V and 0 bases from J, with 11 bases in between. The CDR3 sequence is CASSLNRESSYEQYF. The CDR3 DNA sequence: TGTGCCAGCAGTTTAAATCGGGAGAGCTCCTACGAGCAGTACTTC.

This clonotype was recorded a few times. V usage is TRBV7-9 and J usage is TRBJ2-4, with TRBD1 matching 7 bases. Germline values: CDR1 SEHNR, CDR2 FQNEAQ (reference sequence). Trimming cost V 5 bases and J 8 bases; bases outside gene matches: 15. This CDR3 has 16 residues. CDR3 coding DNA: TGTGCCAGCAGCACCAGACAGGGAGAGGGGGTGCACATTCAGTACTTC. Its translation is CASSTRQGEGVHIQYF.

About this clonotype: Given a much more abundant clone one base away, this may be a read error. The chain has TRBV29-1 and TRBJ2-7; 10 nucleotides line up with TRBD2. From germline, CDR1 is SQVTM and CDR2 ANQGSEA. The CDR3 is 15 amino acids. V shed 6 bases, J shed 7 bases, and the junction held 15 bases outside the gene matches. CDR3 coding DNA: TGCAGCGTGTTTCTAGCGGGAGAGGGGTACAATGAGCAGTACTTC. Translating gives CSVFLAGEGYNEQYF.